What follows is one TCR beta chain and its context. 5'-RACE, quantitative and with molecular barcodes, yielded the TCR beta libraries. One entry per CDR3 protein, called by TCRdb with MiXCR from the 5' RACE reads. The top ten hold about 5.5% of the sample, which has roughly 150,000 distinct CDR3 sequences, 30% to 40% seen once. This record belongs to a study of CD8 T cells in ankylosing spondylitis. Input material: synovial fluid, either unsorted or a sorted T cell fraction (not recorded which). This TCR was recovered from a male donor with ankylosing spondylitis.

In DNA, the CDR3 is TGCAGCGTACAGGGAAGGTATGGCTACACCTTC. Protein sequence: CSVQGRYGYTF. The V gene is TRBV29-1, the J gene TRBJ1-2, with D perhaps TRBD1 (6 bases). V was shortened by 6 bases and J by 5 bases, with 10 bases between the two germline ends. Looked up from germline, CDR1 is SQVTM and CDR2 is ANQGSEA. The CDR3 is 11 residues long.